Each of the 26 T cell receptor beta chains below was sequenced from the same sample in a study of OX40 agonist ivuxolimab in advanced cancers. Library generation was performed with the immunoSEQ multiplex PCR assay. The table comes from immuneACCESS by way of TCRdb, which keeps in-frame sequences with V and J called. Part of the clones is missing from these tables; in studies checked, under half for an unresolved V gene and the rest for unknown reasons. The sample records about 37,000 clones, approximately 86% of which are singletons. The ten largest clonotypes hold less than 40% of the sample. Material: CD4+ or CD8+ T cells sorted from blood, obtained in a trial of the OX40 agonist ivuxolimab. These receptors originate from an adult with an advanced solid tumor such as melanoma, head and neck, liver or kidney cancer.

This chain links TRBV4-1 with TRBJ2-5, with D uncertain. Germline lookup yields CDR1 MGHRA and CDR2 YSYEKL. V was shortened by 1 base and J by 1 base, with 13 bases between the two germline ends. The CDR3 is 16 residues long. The CDR3 coding sequence is TGCGCCAGCAGCCAAGGGGTAGCTACAGCCCAAGAGACCCAGTACTTC. Translation: CASSQGVATAQETQYF.

The CDR3 reads CASSFTTGGGETQYF. As DNA, the CDR3 is TGCGCCAGCAGCTTCACGACAGGGGGCGGAGAGACCCAGTACTTC. This chain connects TRBV5-1 to TRBJ2-5, with 10 nucleotides matching TRBD1. CDR1 is SGHRS, CDR2 YFSETQ, per germline. The V and J ends lost 2 bases and 4 bases, in that order; junction bases with no gene match: 5. The CDR3 consists of 15 residues. Combining the CDR3 with reference TRBV5-1 and TRBJ2-5 gives the whole variable domain KAGVTQTPRYLIKTRGQQVTLSCSPISGHRSVSWYQQTPGQGLQFLFEYFSETQRNKGNFPGRFSGRQFSNSRSEMNVSTLELGDSALYLCASSFTTGGGETQYFGPGTRLLVL.

The chain has TRBV6-4 and TRBJ2-2; 12 positions agree with TRBD2. This CDR3 spans 15 amino acids. Looked up from germline, CDR1 is MRHNA and CDR2 is SNTAGT. With 7 bases clipped from V and 3 bases from J, the junction kept 3 bases outside the gene matches. CDR3 amino acids: CASKTSGSDTGELFF. DNA of the CDR3: TGTGCCAGCAAGACTAGCGGGAGTGACACCGGGGAGCTGTTTTTT.

V gene TRBV2 combines with J gene TRBJ2-5; D may match TRBD1 or TRBD2 (5 bases each). This CDR3 is 14 amino acids long. Trimming shortened V by 8 bases and J by 1 base, and 14 bases separated the two germline ends. From germline, CDR1 is SNHLY and CDR2 FYNNEI. The CDR3 loop reads CASYRDAIQETQYF. The CDR3 nucleotides are TGTGCCAGCTATCGGGACGCCATCCAAGAGACCCAGTACTTC.

V is TRBV14 and J is TRBJ2-2; D not certain. The V and J ends lost 1 base and 4 bases respectively, with 10 bases between them. From germline, CDR1 is SGHDN and CDR2 FVKESK. The CDR3 totals 15 residues. Here the CDR3 reads CASSQVGRGTGELFF. CDR3 DNA sequence: TGTGCCAGCAGCCAAGTGGGCCGTGGCACCGGGGAGCTGTTTTTT.

The chain links TRBV14 to TRBJ2-7; maybe TRBD2 (5 bases). The germline V gene has CDR1 SGHDN and CDR2 FVKESK. The CDR3 spans 14 residues. The V gene lost 2 bases and the J gene lost 4 bases, with 12 bases spanning the gap. The CDR3: CASSQWGVVYEQYF. In DNA form, the CDR3 reads TGTGCCAGCAGCCAATGGGGAGTAGTTTACGAGCAGTACTTC.

The chain employs TRBV30 and TRBJ1-2, with unresolved D. The CDR3 is 14 amino acids. The V and J ends lost 1 base and 6 bases respectively, with 15 bases between them. Germline CDR1 GTSNPN, CDR2 SVGIG (reference sequence). The CDR3 loop is CAWSEGRTQDGYTF. The CDR3 bases are TGTGCCTGGAGTGAAGGCAGGACCCAGGATGGCTACACCTTC.

The genes are TRBV7-7 and TRBJ2-5, with 8 bases identical to TRBD2. There are 14 residues in the CDR3. J lost 4 bases, V lost 1 base, and 2 bases had no gene match. Germline V lookup: CDR1 SSHAT, CDR2 FNYEAQ (reference sequence). The CDR3 DNA follows: TGTGCCAGCAGCTTAGGAGCGGGAGTAGAGACCCAGTACTTC. Its translation: CASSLGAGVETQYF.

This chain connects TRBV5-4 to TRBJ2-6; D gene ambiguous. Trimming shortened V by 4 bases and J by 0 bases, and 8 bases separated the two germline ends. The germline CDR1 and CDR2 sequences are SGHNT and YYREEE (reference sequence). CDR3 length: 15 residues. The CDR3 bases are TGTGCCAGCAGCCCCACCAGCTCTGGGGCCAACGTCCTGACTTTC. This gives the protein CASSPTSSGANVLTF.

V is TRBV4-1 and J is TRBJ2-1; 10 nucleotides align to TRBD2. Unmatched junction bases numbered 5, after V lost 4 bases and J lost 5 bases. CDR1 is MGHRA, CDR2 YSYEKL, per germline. The CDR3 is 15 residues long. The CDR3 DNA follows: TGCGCCAGCAGCCCGTTCGGACTAGCGGACAATGAGCAGTTCTTC. Encoded protein: CASSPFGLADNEQFF.

J is TRBJ1-5 and V is TRBV2; the D gene is possibly TRBD1 (6 bases). In germline, CDR1 is SNHLY, CDR2 FYNNEI. The CDR3 has 15 amino acids. The V and J ends lost 4 bases and 7 bases respectively, with 17 bases between them. Here the CDR3 reads CASSGLGGRGQPQHF. CDR3 coding DNA: TGTGCCAGCAGTGGCCTGGGGGGGCGGGGACAGCCCCAGCATTTT. Filled out from reference TRBV2 and TRBJ1-5, the complete variable domain reads EPEVTQTPSHQVTQMGQEVILRCVPISNHLYFYWYRQILGQKVEFLVSFYNNEISEKSEIFDDQFSVERPDGSNFTLKIRSTKLEDSAMYFCASSGLGGRGQPQHFGDGTRLSIL.

Remarks on this clone: Because it lacks the conserved phenylalanine or tryptophan at the end, this CDR3 is likely a read error. The DNA is omitted, as the CDR3 cannot be located on it reliably, and the CDR3 follows TCRdb's listing. V gene TRBV30 combines with J gene TRBJ1-2. Germline lookup yields CDR1 GTSNPN and CDR2 SVGIG (reference sequence). The CDR3 numbers 14 amino acids, ends counted. The CDR3 reads CAWVVMRYRKTYGY.

The chain employs TRBV5-4 and TRBJ2-2; TRBD2 matches 14 bases. The germline V gene has CDR1 SGHNT and CDR2 YYREEE (reference sequence). With 5 bases clipped from V and 9 bases from J, the junction kept 9 bases outside the gene matches. The length of the CDR3 is 16 residues. CDR3 sequence (DNA): TGTGCCAGCAGTAACGGACTAGCGGGAGGCAACCGGGAGCTGTTTTTT. Its protein product is CASSNGLAGGNRELFF.

The chain couples TRBV7-9 to TRBJ2-5; D not certain. V gave up 5 bases and J gave up 1 base, with 2 bases separating them. The CDR3 is 11 amino acids. Germline values: CDR1 SEHNR, CDR2 FQNEAQ (reference sequence). CDR3 DNA sequence: TGTGCCAGCAGCGTCCAAGAGACCCAGTACTTC. Translation: CASSVQETQYF. Full variable domain (outside the CDR3, taken from reference TRBV7-9 and TRBJ2-5): DTGVSQNPRHKITKRGQNVTFRCDPISEHNRLYWYRQTLGQGPEFLTYFQNEAQLEKSRLLSDRFSAERPKGSFSTLEIQRTEQGDSAMYLCASSVQETQYFGPGTRLLVL.

This chain links TRBV5-1 with TRBJ2-5; D not resolved. CDR1 and CDR2 from the germline V gene are SGHRS and YFSETQ. This CDR3 contains 12 residues. V was trimmed by 4 bases and J by 0 bases, leaving 4 bases between them. Written as DNA, the CDR3 is TGCGCCAGCAGCCTCTACCAAGAGACCCAGTACTTC. Residues: CASSLYQETQYF.

In regard to this clone: The germline gene is not matched at one end of the junction; a read error may be the cause. The CDR3 loop reads CASSLDRDSQETQYF. As DNA, the CDR3 is TGTGCTAGCAGCTTAGATAGGGACAGCCAAGAGACCCAGTACTTC. The V and J genes are TRBV7-7 and TRBJ2-5; 7 nucleotides match TRBD1. Germline lookup yields CDR1 SSHAT and CDR2 FNYEAQ (reference sequence). The CDR3 has 15 residues.

Only a few counts were recorded for this clone. The chain joins TRBV30 to TRBJ2-5, with a possible D match to TRBD2 (5 bases). This CDR3 comprises 11 residues. V was trimmed by 5 bases and J by 4 bases, leaving 8 bases between them. In germline, CDR1 is GTSNPN, CDR2 SVGIG (reference sequence). The CDR3 loop is CAWGLGETQYF. CDR3 coding DNA: TGTGCCTGGGGACTGGGAGAGACCCAGTACTTC. The whole variable domain, filled in from reference TRBV30 and TRBJ2-5, reads SQTIHQWPATLVQPVGSPLSLECTVEGTSNPNLYWYRQAAGRGLQLLFYSVGIGQISSEVPQNLSASRPQDRQFILSSKKLLLSDSGFYLCAWGLGETQYFGPGTRLLVL.

J is TRBJ2-7 and V is TRBV9; no reliable D call. This CDR3 contains 14 residues. Trimming shortened V by 3 bases and J by 7 bases, and 17 bases separated the two germline ends. Looked up from germline, CDR1 is SGDLS and CDR2 is YYNGEE. This CDR3 reads CASSAPPTKGEQYF. CDR3 in DNA: TGTGCCAGCAGCGCCCCCCCAACTAAAGGGGAGCAGTACTTC.

This clone has only one observation. J is TRBJ2-3 and V is TRBV2; TRBD2 matches 9 bases. Looked up from germline, CDR1 is SNHLY and CDR2 is FYNNEI. V shed 5 bases, J shed 6 bases, and the junction held 9 bases outside the gene matches. The CDR3 loop spans 15 amino acids. CDR3 amino acids: CASSFLAGSEDTQYF. CDR3 nucleotide sequence: TGTGCCAGCAGTTTCCTAGCGGGGTCCGAGGATACGCAGTATTTT.

The gene calls are TRBV2 and TRBJ2-7; 9 bases align to TRBD2. CDR1 is SNHLY, CDR2 FYNNEI, per germline. CDR3 length: 15 amino acids. With V trimmed by 6 bases and J by 3 bases, 9 bases remained unmatched. The CDR3 here is CASSGASGTLYEQYF. The CDR3 coding sequence is TGTGCCAGCAGCGGGGCTAGCGGGACCCTCTACGAGCAGTACTTC.

The rearrangement links TRBV10-3 to TRBJ2-1; 11 bases line up with TRBD2. The CDR3 length is 17 residues. Trimming at V came to 6 bases and at J to 5 bases, leaving 12 bases not matched to a gene. From germline, CDR1 is ENHRY and CDR2 SYGVKD. CDR3 amino acids: CAIRGSQGLAVNNEQFF. CDR3 coding DNA: TGTGCCATCAGGGGATCCCAGGGACTAGCGGTAAACAATGAGCAGTTCTTC.

This chain uses TRBV19 with TRBJ1-2; D uncertain. The CDR3 sequence is 13 residues long. The V end lost 6 bases, the J end lost 6 bases, and 14 bases lay between the germline ends. The germline gives CDR1 LNHDA, CDR2 SQIVND (reference sequence). The chain's CDR3 is CASSPDIGHGYTF. The CDR3 nucleotides read TGTGCCAGTAGCCCCGACATCGGTCATGGCTACACCTTC.

V usage is TRBV19 and J usage is TRBJ1-1, with D perhaps matching TRBD1 (5 bases). This CDR3 has 14 residues. CDR1 and CDR2 from the germline V gene are LNHDA and SQIVND (reference sequence). Trimming took off 2 bases at V and 7 bases at J, with 14 bases between the two ends. The CDR3 here is CASSIIGGGGEAFF. The CDR3 DNA is TGTGCCAGTAGTATAATTGGCGGCGGGGGTGAAGCTTTCTTT.

The chain is built from TRBV9 and TRBJ1-2; D is unresolved. Per germline, CDR1 SGDLS and CDR2 YYNGEE. CDR3 size: 15 residues. V dropped 3 bases and J dropped 2 bases, with 14 bases sitting between them. This chain's CDR3 is CASSASGGSNYGYTF. DNA of the CDR3: TGTGCCAGCAGCGCTTCAGGAGGGTCAAACTATGGCTACACCTTC.

The V gene is TRBV7-2, the J gene TRBJ1-1; D ambiguous. Germline lookup yields CDR1 SGHTA and CDR2 FQGNSA. The V and J ends lost 5 bases and 4 bases respectively, with 8 bases between them. The CDR3 is 12 residues long. The CDR3, as DNA: TGTGCCAGCAGCCATCCTGGCACTGAAGCTTTCTTT. It translates to CASSHPGTEAFF.

This chain links TRBV28 with TRBJ1-5; D gene uncertain. The CDR3 extends over 15 amino acids. Germline-derived CDR1 and CDR2 are MDHEN and SYDVKM. The ends were cut back, 6 bases at V and 0 bases at J, with 12 bases in the middle. Here the CDR3 DNA reads TGTGCCAGCAGGTGGCAGGAGATTAGCAATCAGCCCCAGCATTTT. Amino acids: CASRWQEISNQPQHF.